What follows is one T cell receptor (beta chain) and its context. The target antigen is unknown. The CDR3 is 14 amino acids. CDR1 is SGHDT, CDR2 YYEEEE, per germline. J gave up 3 bases and V 3 bases, and 0 bases lay outside the gene matches. Terminally differentiated effector memory CD45RA+ cells were excluded from the naive CD8 cells, which were CD45RO-negative and positively selected for CCR7. The data originate from a study of shared clonotypes between healthy human individuals. Whole-study results and caveats: Roughly 5% of naive CD4 clonotypes were common to a handful of donors.

Repertoires were generated with immunoSEQ multiplex PCR, while TCRdb's copy carries only in-frame clones and drops some. Among about 2.1 million clones, about 93% were seen once, and the ten largest hold around 1.7%. This TCR was sampled from a man aged 18-30 years in good health. Some clones in this sample may be carry-over from other donors' samples. The V and J genes are TRBV5-6 and TRBJ2-7; 13 bases fit TRBD2. Source material: naive CD8+ T cells from PBMCs. CDR3 bases: TGTGCCAGCAGCTGGACTAGCGGGGGCTACGAGCAGTACTTC. Translation: CASSWTSGGYEQYF.